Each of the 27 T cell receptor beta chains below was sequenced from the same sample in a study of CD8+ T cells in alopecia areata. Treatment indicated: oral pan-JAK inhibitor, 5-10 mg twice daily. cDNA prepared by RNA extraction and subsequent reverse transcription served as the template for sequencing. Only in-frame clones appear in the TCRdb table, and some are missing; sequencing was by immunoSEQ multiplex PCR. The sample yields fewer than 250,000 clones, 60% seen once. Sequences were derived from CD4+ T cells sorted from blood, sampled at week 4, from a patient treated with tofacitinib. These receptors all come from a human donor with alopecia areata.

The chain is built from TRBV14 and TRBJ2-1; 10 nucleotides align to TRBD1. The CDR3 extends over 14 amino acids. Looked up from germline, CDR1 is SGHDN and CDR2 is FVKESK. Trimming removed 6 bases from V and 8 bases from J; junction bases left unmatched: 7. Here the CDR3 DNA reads TGTGCCAGCAGTCGTGACAGGGGGCTCTATGAGCAGTTCTTC. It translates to CASSRDRGLYEQFF.

CDR3: CASSLATAAGYTF. The CDR3 DNA reads as TGTGCCAGCAGCTTAGCGACAGCCGCAGGCTACACCTTC. The rearrangement uses TRBV7-9 and TRBJ1-2; perhaps TRBD1 as D (5 bases). Trimming left V 0 bases short and J 8 bases short, with 10 bases between. Germline V gene lookup returns CDR1 SEHNR and CDR2 FQNEAQ (reference sequence). This CDR3 contains 13 residues. The full variable domain, completed using reference TRBV7-9 and TRBJ1-2, is DTGVSQNPRHKITKRGQNVTFRCDPISEHNRLYWYRQTLGQGPEFLTYFQNEAQLEKSRLLSDRFSAERPKGSFSTLEIQRTEQGDSAMYLCASSLATAAGYTFGSGTRLTVV.

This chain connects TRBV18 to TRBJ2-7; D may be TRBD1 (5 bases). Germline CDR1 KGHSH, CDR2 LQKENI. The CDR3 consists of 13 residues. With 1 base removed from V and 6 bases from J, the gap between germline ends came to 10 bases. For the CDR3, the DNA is TGTGCCAGCTCACCACTCGTGGGGCTCGAGCAGTACTTC. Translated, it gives CASSPLVGLEQYF. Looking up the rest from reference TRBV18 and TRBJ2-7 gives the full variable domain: NAGVMQNPRHLVRRRGQEARLRCSPMKGHSHVYWYRQLPEEGLKFMVYLQKENIIDESGMPKERFSAEFPKEGPSILRIQQVVRGDSAAYFCASSPLVGLEQYFGPGTRLTVT.

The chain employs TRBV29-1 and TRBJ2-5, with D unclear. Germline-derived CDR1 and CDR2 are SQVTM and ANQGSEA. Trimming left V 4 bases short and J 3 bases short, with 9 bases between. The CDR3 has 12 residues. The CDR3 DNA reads TGCAGCGTTGTAAGCTATAAAGAGACCCAGTACTTC. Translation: CSVVSYKETQYF.

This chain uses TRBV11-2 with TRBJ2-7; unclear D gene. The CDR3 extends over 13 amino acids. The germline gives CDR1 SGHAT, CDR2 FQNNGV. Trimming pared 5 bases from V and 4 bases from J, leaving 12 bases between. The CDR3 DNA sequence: TGTGCCAGCAGCCTAGGGCCTTCTTACGAGCAGTACTTC. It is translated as CASSLGPSYEQYF. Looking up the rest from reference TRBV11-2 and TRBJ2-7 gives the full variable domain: EAGVAQSPRYKIIEKRQSVAFWCNPISGHATLYWYQQILGQGPKLLIQFQNNGVVDDSQLPKDRFSAERLKGVDSTLKIQPAKLEDSAVYLCASSLGPSYEQYFGPGTRLTVT.

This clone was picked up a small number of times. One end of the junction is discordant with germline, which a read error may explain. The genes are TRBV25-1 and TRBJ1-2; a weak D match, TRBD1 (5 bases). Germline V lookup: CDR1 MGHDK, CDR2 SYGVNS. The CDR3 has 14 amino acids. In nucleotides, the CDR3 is TGTGCCAGCAGCCCGGGGCAGGGCCTTCACAAACGGGCCTTC. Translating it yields CASSPGQGLHKRAF.

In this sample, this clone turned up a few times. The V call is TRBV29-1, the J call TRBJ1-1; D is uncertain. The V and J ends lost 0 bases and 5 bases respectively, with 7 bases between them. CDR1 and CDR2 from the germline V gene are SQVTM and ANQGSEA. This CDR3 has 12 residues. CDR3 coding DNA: TGCAGCGTTGAAGATGGAGGGACTGAAGCTTTCTTT. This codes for CSVEDGGTEAFF.

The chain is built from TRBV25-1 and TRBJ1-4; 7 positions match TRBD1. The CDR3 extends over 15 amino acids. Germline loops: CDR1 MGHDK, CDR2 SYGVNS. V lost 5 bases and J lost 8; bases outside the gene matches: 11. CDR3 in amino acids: CASSIPGQLKEKLFF. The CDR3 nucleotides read TGTGCCAGCAGTATCCCGGGACAGCTTAAAGAAAAACTGTTTTTT.

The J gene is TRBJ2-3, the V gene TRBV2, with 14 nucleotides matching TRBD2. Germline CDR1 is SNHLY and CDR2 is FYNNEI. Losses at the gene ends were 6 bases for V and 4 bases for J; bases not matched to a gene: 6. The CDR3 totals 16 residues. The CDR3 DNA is TGTGCCAGCAGCCAGGGACTAGCGGGAGAAGCAGATACGCAGTATTTT. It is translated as CASSQGLAGEADTQYF.

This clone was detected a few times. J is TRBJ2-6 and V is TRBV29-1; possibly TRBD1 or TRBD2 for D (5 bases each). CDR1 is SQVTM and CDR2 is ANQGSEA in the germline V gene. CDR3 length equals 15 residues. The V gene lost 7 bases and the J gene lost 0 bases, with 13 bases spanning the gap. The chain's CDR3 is CSAGDRRSGANVLTF. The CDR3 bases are TGCAGCGCCGGGGACCGCCGCTCTGGGGCCAACGTCCTGACTTTC.

The CDR3, as DNA: TGTGCCCTCTTAACTACCACAGATACGCAGTATTTT. It encodes CALLTTTDTQYF. V is TRBV30 and J is TRBJ2-3, with D uncertain. Per the germline V gene, CDR1 is GTSNPN and CDR2 is SVGIG (reference sequence). V was pared by 8 bases and J by 2 bases, with 11 bases between. The CDR3 runs to 12 residues.

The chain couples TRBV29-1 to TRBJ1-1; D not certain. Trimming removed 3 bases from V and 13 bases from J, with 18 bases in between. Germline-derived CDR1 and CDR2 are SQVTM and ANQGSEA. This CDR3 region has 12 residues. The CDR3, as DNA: TGCAGCGTTGACCGGCAGGACCTGAAGCTTTTCTTT. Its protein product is CSVDRQDLKLFF.

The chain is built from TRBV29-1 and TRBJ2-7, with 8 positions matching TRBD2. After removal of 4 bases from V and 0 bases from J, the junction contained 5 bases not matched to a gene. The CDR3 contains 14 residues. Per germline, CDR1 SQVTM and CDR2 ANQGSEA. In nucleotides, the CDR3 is TGCAGCGTTGCGGGCAGCGGGAGCTCCTACGAGCAGTACTTC. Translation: CSVAGSGSSYEQYF.

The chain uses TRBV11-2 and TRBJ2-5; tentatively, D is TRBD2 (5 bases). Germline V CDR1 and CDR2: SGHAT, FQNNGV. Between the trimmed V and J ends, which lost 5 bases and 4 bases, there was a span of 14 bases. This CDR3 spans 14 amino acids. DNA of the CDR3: TGTGCCAGCAGCCCCACTAGTTACGGAGAGACCCAGTACTTC. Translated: CASSPTSYGETQYF.

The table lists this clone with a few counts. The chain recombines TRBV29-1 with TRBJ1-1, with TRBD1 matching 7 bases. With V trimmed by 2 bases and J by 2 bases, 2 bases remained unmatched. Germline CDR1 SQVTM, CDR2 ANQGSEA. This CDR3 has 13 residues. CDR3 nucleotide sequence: TGCAGCGTTGAAAGGGGGCTAAACACTGAAGCTTTCTTT. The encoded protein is CSVERGLNTEAFF.

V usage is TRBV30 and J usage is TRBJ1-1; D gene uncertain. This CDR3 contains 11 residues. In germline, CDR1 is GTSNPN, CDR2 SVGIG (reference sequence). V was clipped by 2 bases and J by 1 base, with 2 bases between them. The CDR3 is CAWSWNTEAFF. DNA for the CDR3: TGTGCCTGGAGTTGGAACACTGAAGCTTTCTTT.

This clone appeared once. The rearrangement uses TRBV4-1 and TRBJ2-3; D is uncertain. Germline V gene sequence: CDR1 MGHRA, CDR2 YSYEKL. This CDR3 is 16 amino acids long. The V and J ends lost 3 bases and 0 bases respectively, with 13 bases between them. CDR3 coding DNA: TGCGCCAGCAGCCAGGGTCCGGCACAGAGCACAGATACGCAGTATTTT. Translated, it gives CASSQGPAQSTDTQYF.

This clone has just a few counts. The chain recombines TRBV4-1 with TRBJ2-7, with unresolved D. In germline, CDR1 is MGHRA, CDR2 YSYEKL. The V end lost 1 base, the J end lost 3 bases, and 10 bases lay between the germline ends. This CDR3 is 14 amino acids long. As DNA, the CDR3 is TGCGCCAGCAGCCAAGTTGCATACCTCTACGAGCAGTACTTC. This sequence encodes CASSQVAYLYEQYF.

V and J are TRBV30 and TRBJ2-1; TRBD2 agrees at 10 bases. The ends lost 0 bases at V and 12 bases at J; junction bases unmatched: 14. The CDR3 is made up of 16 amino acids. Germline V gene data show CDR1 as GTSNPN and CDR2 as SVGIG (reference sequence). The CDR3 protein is CAWSVRLAGDFMRQFF. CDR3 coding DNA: TGTGCCTGGAGTGTACGGCTAGCGGGGGATTTTATGAGGCAGTTCTTC.

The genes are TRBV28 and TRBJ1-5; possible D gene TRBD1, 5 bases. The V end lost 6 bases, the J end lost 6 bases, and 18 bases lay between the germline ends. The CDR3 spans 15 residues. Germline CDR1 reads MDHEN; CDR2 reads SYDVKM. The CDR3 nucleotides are TGTGCCAGCAGAGACTCTCGGGGGGTTTTTCAGCCCCAGCATTTT. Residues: CASRDSRGVFQPQHF.

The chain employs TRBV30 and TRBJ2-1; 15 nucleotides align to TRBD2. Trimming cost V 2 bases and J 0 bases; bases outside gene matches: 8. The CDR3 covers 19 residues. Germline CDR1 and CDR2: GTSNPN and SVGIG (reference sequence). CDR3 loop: CAWSREGLAGGRSYNEQFF. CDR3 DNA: TGTGCCTGGAGTAGAGAGGGACTAGCGGGAGGACGCTCCTACAATGAGCAGTTCTTC.

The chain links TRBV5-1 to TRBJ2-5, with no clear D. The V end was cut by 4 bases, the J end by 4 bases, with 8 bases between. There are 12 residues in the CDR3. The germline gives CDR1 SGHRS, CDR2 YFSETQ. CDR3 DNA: TGCGCCAGCAGCCGGAAGGGAGAGACCCAGTACTTC. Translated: CASSRKGETQYF.

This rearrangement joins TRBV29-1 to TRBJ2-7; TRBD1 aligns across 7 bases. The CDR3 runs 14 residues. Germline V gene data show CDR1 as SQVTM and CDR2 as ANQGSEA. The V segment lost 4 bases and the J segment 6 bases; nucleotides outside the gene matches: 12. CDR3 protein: CSVGRQGPGSEQYF. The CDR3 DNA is TGCAGCGTTGGGCGACAGGGACCGGGAAGCGAGCAGTACTTC.

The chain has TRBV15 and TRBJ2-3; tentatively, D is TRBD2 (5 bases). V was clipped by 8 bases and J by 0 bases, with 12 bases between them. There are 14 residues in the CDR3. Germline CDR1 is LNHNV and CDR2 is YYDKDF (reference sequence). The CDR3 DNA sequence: TGTGCCACCGGACTGGACCCTAGCACAGATACGCAGTATTTT. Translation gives CATGLDPSTDTQYF.

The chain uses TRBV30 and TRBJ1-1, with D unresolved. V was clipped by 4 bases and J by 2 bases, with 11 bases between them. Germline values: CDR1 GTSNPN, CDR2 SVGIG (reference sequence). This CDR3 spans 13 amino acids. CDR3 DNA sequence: TGTGCCTGGACACCCGAATTCAACACTGAAGCTTTCTTT. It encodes CAWTPEFNTEAFF.

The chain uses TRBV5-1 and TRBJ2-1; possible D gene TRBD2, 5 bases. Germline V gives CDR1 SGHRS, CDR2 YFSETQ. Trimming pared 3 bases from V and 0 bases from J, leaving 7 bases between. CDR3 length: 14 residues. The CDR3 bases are TGCGCCAGCAGCTCGGGGTCCTCCTACAATGAGCAGTTCTTC. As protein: CASSSGSSYNEQFF.

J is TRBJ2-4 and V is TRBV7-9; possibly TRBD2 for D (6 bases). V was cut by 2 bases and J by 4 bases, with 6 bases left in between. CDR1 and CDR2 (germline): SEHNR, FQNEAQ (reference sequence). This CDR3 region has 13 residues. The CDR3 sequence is CASSLSGKNIQYF. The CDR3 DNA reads TGTGCCAGCAGCTTAAGCGGGAAAAACATTCAGTACTTC.